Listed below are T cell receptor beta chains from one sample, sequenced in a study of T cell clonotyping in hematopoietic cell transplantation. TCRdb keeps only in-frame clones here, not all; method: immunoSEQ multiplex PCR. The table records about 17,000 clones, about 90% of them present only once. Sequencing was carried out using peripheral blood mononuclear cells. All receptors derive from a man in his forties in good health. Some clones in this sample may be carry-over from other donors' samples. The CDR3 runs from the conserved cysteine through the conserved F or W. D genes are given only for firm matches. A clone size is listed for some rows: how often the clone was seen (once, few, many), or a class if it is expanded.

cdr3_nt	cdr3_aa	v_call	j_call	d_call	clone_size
TGTGCCAGCAGCTTAGCCCAACCTCAGTTAAATCAGCCCCAGCATTTT	CASSLAQPQLNQPQHF	TRBV7-9	TRBJ1-5	-	once
TGTGCCAGCAGCCAAGCAGGAATGAACACTGAAGCTTTCTTT	CASSQAGMNTEAFF	TRBV14	TRBJ1-1	-	few
TGCGCCAGCAGCCGCGAGACAGGGGTCCCCTACGAGCAGTACTTC	CASSRETGVPYEQYF	TRBV4-3	TRBJ2-7	TRBD1	-
TGCGCCAGCACCGGGGGGTCGGTGGAGGAAAAACTGTTTTTT	CASTGGSVEEKLFF	TRBV5-1	TRBJ1-4	-	-
TGTGCCAGCAGTGAAGAAATTACAGGGCTCTCTGGAAACACCATATATTTT	CASSEEITGLSGNTIYF	TRBV25-1	TRBJ1-3	-	-
TGCGCCAGCAGCCAAGAGACAGGTTTTTCCTACGAGCAGTACTTC	CASSQETGFSYEQYF	TRBV4-3	TRBJ2-7	-	once
TGTGCCAGCAGTTACTCTTACAGTCTCTATAATTCACCCCTCCACTTT	CASSYSYSLYNSPLHF	TRBV6-5	TRBJ1-6	-	-
TGTGCCAGCAGCGTAGGGACTCCGAACTACAATGAGCAGTTCTTC	CASSVGTPNYNEQFF	TRBV9	TRBJ2-1	-	-
TGTGCCAGCAGCTCGGTTGTGGCGCTGAACACTGAAGCTTTCTTT	CASSSVVALNTEAFF	TRBV5-6	TRBJ1-1	-	-
TGTGCCAGTAGTCTCCGGACAGGGGCCAACCTTAACTATGGCTACACCTTC	CASSLRTGANLNYGYTF	TRBV19	TRBJ1-2	TRBD1	-
-	CASSEFGPGLDGELFF	TRBV25-1	TRBJ2-2	-	-
TGCGCCAGCCAGGGACAGGTAGACGAGCAGTACTTC	CASQGQVDEQYF	TRBV5-1	TRBJ2-7	TRBD1	-
TGCGCCAGCAGCTTGTCCGCAGGGCCTTCCTACGAGCAGTACTTC	CASSLSAGPSYEQYF	TRBV5-1	TRBJ2-7	-	-
TGCGCCAGCAGCTCCGGACAGGGGACCGGGGAGCTGTTTTTT	CASSSGQGTGELFF	TRBV5-1	TRBJ2-2	TRBD1	-
TGCGCCAGCAGCTTGGAGGGCAGTGGGGTCTCCGGGGAGCTGTTTTTT	CASSLEGSGVSGELFF	TRBV5-1	TRBJ2-2	-	-
TGCGCCAGCAGCTCCGGAAGAGAAGACACCATATATTTT	CASSSGREDTIYF	TRBV5-1	TRBJ1-3	-	-
TGTGCCAGCAGCGTAGGGACAGCTTCGACTTATGGCTACACCTTC	CASSVGTASTYGYTF	TRBV9	TRBJ1-2	-	once
TGTGCCAGCAGCGTAGCAGAGAACACCGGGGAGCTGTTGTTT	CASSVAENTGELLF	TRBV9	TRBJ2-2	-	-
TGTGCCAGCAGCCTCCGGGACACCACCTACTACGAGCAGTACTTC	CASSLRDTTYYEQYF	TRBV6-6	TRBJ2-7	-	-
TGTGCCAGCAGTGACGACCCTCAGGGGGATCCAAATGGCTACACCTTC	CASSDDPQGDPNGYTF	TRBV6-4	TRBJ1-2	TRBD1	few
TGTGCCAGCAGTTTGCTGGGACAGGCTGAAGCTTTCTTT	CASSLLGQAEAFF	TRBV27	TRBJ1-1	TRBD1	-
TGTGCCAGCAGCGTACCAACGACTAGCGGGGGGGTCACAGATACGCAGTATTTT	CASSVPTTSGGVTDTQYF	TRBV9	TRBJ2-3	TRBD2	-
TGTGCCAGCAGCAAAGGGAGTACTAGCGGGCGGTATTTT	CASSKGSTSGRYF	TRBV7-2	TRBJ2-3	TRBD2	-
TGTGCCAGCAGTACCTATAGCGGGAGCTCCGGGGAGCTGTTTTTT	CASSTYSGSSGELFF	TRBV2	TRBJ2-2	TRBD2	-
TGCAGCGTTGATTGGGAGGGGTCCTCCTACGAGCAGTACTTC	CSVDWEGSSYEQYF	TRBV29-1	TRBJ2-7	TRBD2	-
TGTGCCAGCAGCTCGACACCTCTCGCCAAAAACATTCAGTACTTC	CASSSTPLAKNIQYF	TRBV5-4	TRBJ2-4	-	-
TGTGCCTCACAAACAGGGGGATATGGCTACACCTTC	CASQTGGYGYTF	TRBV19	TRBJ1-2	TRBD1	-
TGTGCCAGCAGTGAGATGCAGGGCTCCTACAATGAGCAGTTCTTC	CASSEMQGSYNEQFF	TRBV6-1	TRBJ2-1	-	-
TGTGCCAGCAGTTACTCCCTGGCGGGCGACGATACGCAGTATTTT	CASSYSLAGDDTQYF	TRBV6-5	TRBJ2-3	-	-
TGTGCCGGCCGGGACAGTGGGGAGCAGTACTTC	CAGRDSGEQYF	TRBV30	TRBJ2-7	TRBD1	-
TGTGCCAGCATGTTGAGGGCTTTGAACACTGAAGCTTTCTTT	CASMLRALNTEAFF	TRBV2	TRBJ1-1	-	-
TGTGCCAGCAGCCGCCGGGACAAAAAAGAGACCCAGTACTTC	CASSRRDKKETQYF	TRBV11-3	TRBJ2-5	-	-
TGTGCCAGTAACCGACGGCCCAATCAGCCCCAGCATTTT	CASNRRPNQPQHF	TRBV19	TRBJ1-5	-	-
TGTGCCTGGAGTGGGGGTAACTATGGCTACACCTTC	CAWSGGNYGYTF	TRBV30	TRBJ1-2	-	once
TGCGCCAGCAGCTTGGGGTGGGGAGCAACTAATGAAAAACTGTTTTTT	CASSLGWGATNEKLFF	TRBV5-1	TRBJ1-4	-	-
TGTGCCAGCAGTTACTCGATCTGGGGAGTCAATCAGCCCCAGCATTTT	CASSYSIWGVNQPQHF	TRBV6-7	TRBJ1-5	-	-
TGCAGCGTTGCCCGAATCAGGCGGGAGCGCAATGAGCAGTTCTTC	CSVARIRRERNEQFF	TRBV29-1	TRBJ2-1	TRBD2	-
TGTGCCAGCAGCTTGGTACCCAGGGTTACTGGAAACACCATATATTTT	CASSLVPRVTGNTIYF	TRBV5-6	TRBJ1-3	-	-
TGTGCCAGCAGCGTCTGGACAGGGGCTGGGGATACGCAGTATTTT	CASSVWTGAGDTQYF	TRBV9	TRBJ2-3	TRBD1	-
TGTGCCAGCAGTCCCGGGCCAAGTAGGACCTATGGCTACACCTTC	CASSPGPSRTYGYTF	TRBV27	TRBJ1-2	-	-
TGTGCCAGCACAGGCCAGTTTGGTGGGGGGCCCGAGACCCAGTACTTC	CASTGQFGGGPETQYF	TRBV27	TRBJ2-5	-	-
TGTGCCAGCAGCTCCAGGGATAGGGCCTACGAGCAGTACTTC	CASSSRDRAYEQYF	TRBV11-2	TRBJ2-7	-	-